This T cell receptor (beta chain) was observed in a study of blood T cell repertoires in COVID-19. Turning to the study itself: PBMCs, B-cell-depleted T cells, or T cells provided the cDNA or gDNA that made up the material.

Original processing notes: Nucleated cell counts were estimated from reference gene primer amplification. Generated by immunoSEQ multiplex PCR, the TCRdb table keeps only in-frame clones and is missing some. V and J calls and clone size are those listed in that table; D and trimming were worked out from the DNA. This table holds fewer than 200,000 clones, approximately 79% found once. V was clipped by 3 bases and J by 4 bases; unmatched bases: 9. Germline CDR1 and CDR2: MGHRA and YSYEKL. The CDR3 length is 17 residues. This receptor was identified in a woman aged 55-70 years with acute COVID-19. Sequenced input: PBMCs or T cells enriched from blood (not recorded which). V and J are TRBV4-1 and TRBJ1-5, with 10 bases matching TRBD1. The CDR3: CASSQVRQGAGNQPQHF. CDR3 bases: TGCGCCAGCAGCCAGGTTAGACAGGGGGCAGGGAATCAGCCCCAGCATTTT.